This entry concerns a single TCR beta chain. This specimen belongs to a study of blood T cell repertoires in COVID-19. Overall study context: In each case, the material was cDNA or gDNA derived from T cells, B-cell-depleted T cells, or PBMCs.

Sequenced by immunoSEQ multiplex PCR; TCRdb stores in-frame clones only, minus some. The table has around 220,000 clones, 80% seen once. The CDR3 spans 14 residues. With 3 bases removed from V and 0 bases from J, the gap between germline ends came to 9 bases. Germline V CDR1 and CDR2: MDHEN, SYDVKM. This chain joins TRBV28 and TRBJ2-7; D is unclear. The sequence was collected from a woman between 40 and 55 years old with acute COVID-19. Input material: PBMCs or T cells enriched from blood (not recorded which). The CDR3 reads CASSFRGSSYEQYF. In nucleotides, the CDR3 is TGTGCCAGCAGTTTTCGTGGCAGCTCCTACGAGCAGTACTTC.